A selection of T cell receptor beta chains follows, all from one sample in a study of T cells in Graves' hyperthyroidism and ophthalmopathy. MiXCR, run by TCRdb on the multiplex PCR reads, gives a single entry per CDR3 protein. The table lists a few hundred thousand distinct CDR3 sequences, approximately 15% of them singletons, with roughly 4.8% in the top ten. The sequencing sample was made of blood. The receptors stem from a woman aged 18 to 35 with Graves' hyperthyroidism. CDR3s include the opening cysteine and the closing phenylalanine or tryptophan. A D gene is named only where the DNA matches it firmly. Some rows have no size entry. The others give once, few or many, or a class for an expanded clone.

d_gene: .
abundance: .
j_gene: TRBJ2-7
v_gene: TRBV18
CDR3nt: TGTGCCGGACGAGCGGACCCGTCCTACGAGCAGCACTTC
CDR3aa: CAGRADPSYEQHF

d_gene: TRBD1
abundance: many
j_gene: TRBJ1-2
v_gene: TRBV12-3/TRBV12-4
CDR3nt: TGTGCCAGCAGAGACGGACAGGGGCCTAACTATGGCTACACCTTC
CDR3aa: CASRDGQGPNYGYTF

d_gene: TRBD2
abundance: many
j_gene: TRBJ2-3
v_gene: TRBV6-1
CDR3nt: TGTGCCGCCAAGCTAGCGGGACTCGCAGATACGCAGTATTTT
CDR3aa: CAAKLAGLADTQYF

d_gene: TRBD2
abundance: many
j_gene: TRBJ2-1
v_gene: TRBV29-1
CDR3nt: TGCAGCATAAGTACGGGGGGGCCTTACAATGAGCAGTTCTTC
CDR3aa: CSISTGGPYNEQFF

d_gene: TRBD2
abundance: .
j_gene: TRBJ2-2
v_gene: TRBV5-1
CDR3nt: TGCGCCAGCAGCCAAAGGACTAGCGGATCCACCGGGGAGCTGTTTTTT
CDR3aa: CASSQRTSGSTGELFF

d_gene: TRBD2
abundance: many
j_gene: TRBJ2-2
v_gene: TRBV28
CDR3nt: TGTGCCAGCAGTTTAAGGGCTAGCGGGAGGGGAGGCCCGAACACCGGGGAGCTGTTTTTT
CDR3aa: CASSLRASGRGGPNTGELFF

d_gene: .
abundance: few
j_gene: TRBJ2-2
v_gene: TRBV7-9
CDR3nt: TGTGCCAGCAGCCCGGACTTCTCCGGGGAGCTGTTTTTT
CDR3aa: CASSPDFSGELFF

d_gene: .
abundance: many
j_gene: TRBJ2-5
v_gene: TRBV28
CDR3nt: TGTGCCAGCACCCCCAGGGGGGAACAAGAGACCCAGTACTTC
CDR3aa: CASTPRGEQETQYF

d_gene: .
abundance: many
j_gene: TRBJ2-7
v_gene: TRBV28
CDR3nt: TGTGCCAGCAGTTTCCTAACCGAGCCCCTCATCTACGAGCAGTACTTC
CDR3aa: CASSFLTEPLIYEQYF

d_gene: .
abundance: many
j_gene: TRBJ2-2
v_gene: TRBV2
CDR3nt: TGTGCCAGCAGTATGGGACAATTCGGGGAGCTGTTTTTT
CDR3aa: CASSMGQFGELFF

d_gene: TRBD2
abundance: many
j_gene: TRBJ2-1
v_gene: TRBV20-1
CDR3nt: TGCAGTGCTAGACCCCTAGCGGGAGTCGCCTACAATGAGCAGTTCTTC
CDR3aa: CSARPLAGVAYNEQFF

d_gene: TRBD1
abundance: many
j_gene: TRBJ1-2
v_gene: TRBV28
CDR3nt: TGTGCCAGCAGCACAGGGGACTATGGCTACACCTTC
CDR3aa: CASSTGDYGYTF

d_gene: .
abundance: many
j_gene: TRBJ2-7
v_gene: TRBV7-2
CDR3nt: TGTGCCAGCAGCCTCGAGGACGCCTCCTACGAGCAGTACTTC
CDR3aa: CASSLEDASYEQYF

d_gene: TRBD1
abundance: .
j_gene: TRBJ1-4
v_gene: TRBV5-5
CDR3nt: TGTGCCAGCAGCCTGCGACAGGGGACTAATGAAAAACTGTTTTTT
CDR3aa: CASSLRQGTNEKLFF

d_gene: .
abundance: few
j_gene: TRBJ2-2
v_gene: TRBV4-2
CDR3nt: TGTGCCAGCAGCCACGGGGCGCGGGACACCGGGGAGCTGTTTTTT
CDR3aa: CASSHGARDTGELFF

d_gene: .
abundance: many
j_gene: TRBJ2-5
v_gene: TRBV12-5
CDR3nt: TGTGCTAGTGGTTTGGGCCAGGGGGAGGAAGAGACCCAGTACTTC
CDR3aa: CASGLGQGEEETQYF

d_gene: .
abundance: few
j_gene: TRBJ1-5
v_gene: TRBV4-1
CDR3nt: TGCGCCAGCAGCTTTGGGGGTACACATAGCAATCAGCCCCAGCATTTT
CDR3aa: CASSFGGTHSNQPQHF